The clone carrying this T cell receptor beta chain was seen at least ten times. This sample is part of a study of T-cell reconstitution after alpha-beta-depleted transplantation in children. This CDR3 is built from 11 residues. Germline values: CDR1 SQVTM, CDR2 ANQGSEA. Trimming took 7 bases from V and 0 from J, leaving 5 bases between them. Construction of the TCRbeta library involved unique molecular identifiers. TCRdb redid the calling of the PCR reads with MiXCR, one entry per CDR3 protein. The sample carries 190,000 or so distinct CDR3 sequences, approximately 7% recorded once. This rearrangement joins TRBV29-1 to TRBJ2-3, with D hard to call. The origin of this receptor is a human donor who donated a stem cell graft to a child with Wiskott-Aldrich syndrome. The sequencing here drew on PBMCs from the stem cell graft donor, taken from the stem cell graft. The chain's CDR3 is CSALSTDTQYF. As DNA, the CDR3 is TGCAGCGCCTTGAGCACAGATACGCAGTATTTT.